Included here is one TCR beta chain sequence, with context. What it recognizes is unknown. The assay was run at deep level. The table came from immunoSEQ multiplex PCR; TCRdb's copy has only in-frame clones and leaves some out. The sample consists of 330,000 or so clones, 70% to 75% of them appearing once. The sample originates from a study of shared clonotypes between healthy human individuals. On the study more broadly: Donors had three CD4 naive, three CD4 memory, two CD8 naive and one CD8 memory plate apiece. Study-wide findings and caveats: Owing to a small donor count, the genetic and exposure-history diversity represented was limited. Naive subsets generally exceeded memory subsets in estimated richness.

CDR1 SGHAT and CDR2 FQDESV come from the germline V gene (reference sequence). This CDR3 has 15 residues. V was clipped by 4 bases and J by 0 bases; unmatched bases: 2. The specimen was memory CD4+ T cells sorted from blood. Subset of the sample: CD45RA-negative fraction. The chain is built from TRBV11-1 and TRBJ2-3; 9 bases map to TRBD1. This TCR was sampled from a man aged 25 to 40 in good health. The CDR3 loop reads CASSSGTGSTDTQYF. The DNA of the CDR3 is TGTGCCAGCAGCTCCGGGACAGGGAGCACAGATACGCAGTATTTT.